The entry below describes one T cell receptor (beta chain). Its specificity is not known. The data derive from a study of T-cell memory formation after mild COVID-19. Study-level background: TCR clusters were largely donor specific.

The 5'RACE method, run with constant-segment primers, produced TCR alpha and TCR beta cDNA libraries (carrying sample barcodes and UMIs). TCRdb fed the 5' RACE reads into MiXCR, producing one record per CDR3 protein. This sample has 400,000 or so distinct CDR3 sequences; under 25% occur once, and the top ten carry approximately 12%. Whole-study findings and limits: The study detected some responding clones in pre-infection memory, suggesting cross-reactive memory joined. CD4/CD8 balance held among clones contracting day 15 to 85, and later expanders leaned CD4+.

V lost 7 bases to trimming and J lost 5 bases, with 18 bases between them. Germline CDR1 LNHDA, CDR2 SQIVND (reference sequence). CDR3 length: 15 amino acids. V is TRBV19 and J is TRBJ1-5; no reliable D call. Sequences were obtained from PBMCs or a T cell subset sorted from them (not recorded which). This TCR derives from an adult woman who had mild COVID-19 (a few samples of this study predate the infection). Cell type and time point are not known. The CDR3 DNA reads as TGTGCCAGTATCAAGGACGCCGACGACCATCAGCCCCAGCATTTT. Protein sequence: CASIKDADDHQPQHF.